The 30 T cell receptor beta chains reported below all come from one sample, sequenced in a study of T cells in Graves' hyperthyroidism and ophthalmopathy. Amplified TCR beta CDR3 regions came from RNA transcripts. Carried out on the TCR CDR3, a first-round RT-PCR used the HTBI primer set. TCRdb independently ran MiXCR on the multiplex PCR reads; one entry per CDR3 protein. The sample holds roughly 510,000 distinct CDR3 sequences, 46% seen once. The sequenced sample consisted of peripheral blood or thyroid tissue (not recorded which). These receptor sequences come from an adult woman with Graves' disease, either hyperthyroidism or ophthalmopathy (not recorded which).

This clonotype turned up a few times. CDR3 coding DNA: TGCGCCAGCAGCTTGGCCGGGACAGCGTCCTACGAGCAGTACTTC. Translating it yields CASSLAGTASYEQYF. The chain links TRBV5-1 to TRBJ2-7; 7 positions agree with TRBD1. V shed 0 bases and J 1 base; nucleotides not matched to a gene: 4. CDR1 is SGHRS, CDR2 YFSETQ, per germline. The CDR3 is 15 amino acids.

This clonotype showed up many times. The chain links TRBV29-1 to TRBJ1-1; possibly TRBD1 for D (6 bases). CDR1 SQVTM and CDR2 ANQGSEA come from the germline V gene. The CDR3 totals 13 residues. V shed 2 bases and J shed 1 base, with 8 bases lying between them. The CDR3 DNA reads as TGCAGCGTTGAAAGGGGGAGGAACACTGAAGCTTTCTTT. It yields the protein CSVERGRNTEAFF. Combining the CDR3 with reference TRBV29-1 and TRBJ1-1 gives the whole variable domain SAVISQKPSRDICQRGTSLTIQCQVDSQVTMMFWYRQQPGQSLTLIATANQGSEATYESGFVIDKFPISRPNLTFSTLTVSNMSPEDSSIYLCSVERGRNTEAFFGQGTRLTVV.

The chain has TRBV7-8 and TRBJ1-5; the match to TRBD1 covers 9 bases. Per the germline V gene, CDR1 is SGHVS and CDR2 is FQNEAQ. CDR3 length equals 17 residues. V trimming: 0 bases; J trimming: 0 bases; junction bases outside the gene matches: 3. CDR3 amino acids: CASSLAGQGYSNQPQHF. The CDR3 nucleotides read TGTGCCAGCAGCTTAGCGGGACAGGGTTATAGCAATCAGCCCCAGCATTTT.

At least ten counts were recorded for this clonotype. This chain links TRBV19 with TRBJ2-7, with TRBD1 matching 12 bases. V trimming: 5 bases; J trimming: 7 bases; junction bases outside the gene matches: 9. Germline-derived CDR1 and CDR2 are LNHDA and SQIVND (reference sequence). The CDR3 runs to 15 residues. The CDR3 loop is CASSRPGQGAGEQYF. CDR3 DNA sequence: TGTGCCAGTAGTCGACCGGGACAGGGGGCCGGGGAGCAGTACTTC.

The sample holds one count of this clonotype. J is TRBJ2-2 and V is TRBV25-1; D gene uncertain. Germline values: CDR1 MGHDK, CDR2 SYGVNS. The CDR3 is 12 residues long. Trimming cost V 1 base and J 8 bases, with 5 bases left between them. CDR3 sequence reads: CASSELKGELFF. CDR3 DNA sequence: TGTGCCAGCAGTGAATTGAAGGGGGAGCTGTTTTTT.

This clonotype was seen repeatedly, ten times or more. V is TRBV24-1 and J is TRBJ2-7; 8 positions match TRBD2. V shed 5 bases, J shed 2 bases, and the junction held 7 bases outside the gene matches. The CDR3 is made up of 15 amino acids. Germline lookup yields CDR1 KGHDR and CDR2 SFDVKD. This CDR3 reads CATSASGAGAYEQYF. CDR3 sequence (DNA): TGTGCCACCAGTGCATCGGGAGCGGGGGCCTACGAGCAGTACTTC.

This clonotype was seen many times. This chain links TRBV11-2 with TRBJ1-2; 8 bases are a match to TRBD1. The V segment lost 5 bases and the J segment 5 bases; nucleotides outside the gene matches: 7. Germline V CDR1 and CDR2: SGHAT, FQNNGV. The CDR3 sequence is 14 residues long. CDR3 in DNA: TGTGCCAGCAGCCTGACAGGGGTGGGGTATGGCTACACCTTC. Protein product: CASSLTGVGYGYTF.

The V gene is TRBV7-9, the J gene TRBJ1-5; D ambiguous. Germline V gene sequence: CDR1 SEHNR, CDR2 FQNEAQ (reference sequence). CDR3 length: 11 amino acids. V lost 1 base and J lost 10, with 5 bases in between. The CDR3 sequence: CASSLDVPQHF. Written as DNA, the CDR3 is TGTGCCAGCAGCTTAGATGTTCCCCAGCATTTT.

The J gene is TRBJ1-2, the V gene TRBV3-1, with a weak D call TRBD1 (6 bases). Trimming removed 6 bases from V and 2 bases from J, with 16 bases in between. Germline-derived CDR1 and CDR2 are LGHDT and YNNKEL (reference sequence). This CDR3 region has 15 residues. CDR3 DNA: TGTGCCAGCAGTCACCGCCGGGACACCAACTATGGCTACACCTTC. It encodes CASSHRRDTNYGYTF.

The chain has TRBV20-1 and TRBJ2-7; maybe TRBD1 (5 bases). CDR3 length: 15 amino acids. V lost 0 bases and J lost 0, with 12 bases in between. The germline V gene encodes CDR1 DFQATT and CDR2 SNEGSKA (reference sequence). The CDR3 nucleotides are TGCAGTGCTAGAGATGAGACAGCCATCTCCTACGAGCAGTACTTC. Translating gives CSARDETAISYEQYF.

V usage is TRBV11-1 and J usage is TRBJ2-5; D perhaps matches TRBD1 (6 bases). The length of the CDR3 is 15 residues. Per germline, CDR1 SGHAT and CDR2 FQDESV (reference sequence). V lost 5 bases and J lost 5, with 18 bases in between. This CDR3 reads CASSIGSGVGETQYF. The CDR3 region has the DNA TGTGCCAGCAGCATCGGGTCAGGGGTAGGGGAGACCCAGTACTTC.

This clonotype was observed at least ten times. The V gene is TRBV6-1, the J gene TRBJ1-1; 7 nucleotides line up with TRBD1. Germline loops: CDR1 MNHNS, CDR2 SASEGT. The V gene end was trimmed by 2 bases and the J gene end by 4 bases; junction bases not matched to a gene: 7. The length of the CDR3 is 15 residues. The CDR3 DNA follows: TGTGCCAGCAGTGAACGACAGGGATTGGGCACTGAAGCTTTCTTT. It yields the protein CASSERQGLGTEAFF.

The chain uses TRBV6-5 and TRBJ1-2; D gene ambiguous. Trimming took off 2 bases at V and 8 bases at J, with 15 bases between the two ends. The germline V gene encodes CDR1 MNHEY and CDR2 SVGAGI. The CDR3 is 14 residues long. The CDR3 region is CASSYGAGFEGYTF. CDR3 bases: TGTGCCAGCAGTTACGGCGCTGGTTTTGAGGGCTACACCTTC.

The V and J genes are TRBV7-3 and TRBJ1-1; D is undetermined. CDR1 is SGHTA, CDR2 FQGTGA, per germline. V lost 11 bases to trimming and J lost 1 base, with 20 bases between them. The CDR3 spans 15 residues. The CDR3 spells CAWSVRWQPNTEAFF. In nucleotides, the CDR3 is TGTGCCTGGAGTGTACGATGGCAGCCGAACACTGAAGCTTTCTTT.

The chain joins TRBV10-3 to TRBJ2-5, with D possibly TRBD1 on 7 matching bases. Germline CDR1 ENHRY, CDR2 SYGVKD. The CDR3 contains 14 residues. Trimming shortened V by 6 bases and J by 2 bases, and 13 bases separated the two germline ends. The CDR3 DNA is TGTGCCATCAGCTCACAGGGGAGGCAAGAGACCCAGTACTTC. This encodes CAISSQGRQETQYF.

The rearrangement joins TRBV20-1 to TRBJ1-5; no definite D call. The CDR3 spans 16 residues. Trimming shortened V by 5 bases and J by 2 bases, and 19 bases separated the two germline ends. Germline V gene lookup returns CDR1 DFQATT and CDR2 SNEGSKA (reference sequence). The CDR3 sequence: CSASGLGATGNQPQHF. CDR3 DNA sequence: TGCAGTGCTTCCGGACTTGGTGCGACTGGCAATCAGCCCCAGCATTTT.

The rearrangement joins TRBV29-1 to TRBJ1-2; D unclear. Germline lookup yields CDR1 SQVTM and CDR2 ANQGSEA. Trimming shortened V by 5 bases and J by 4 bases, and 14 bases separated the two germline ends. The CDR3 consists of 13 residues. CDR3 amino acids: CSVRSGTSYGYTF. CDR3 DNA sequence: TGCAGCGTTAGATCCGGAACCTCCTATGGCTACACCTTC.

The J gene is TRBJ1-5, the V gene TRBV7-2; 8 nucleotides line up with TRBD1. The CDR3 contains 17 residues. CDR1 is SGHTA and CDR2 is FQGNSA in the germline V gene. Germline trimming cut 5 bases from V and 8 bases from J; bases unmatched to any gene: 17. The CDR3 loop reads CASSILGPGQGGKPQHF. Here the CDR3 DNA reads TGTGCCAGCAGCATATTAGGCCCTGGACAGGGAGGAAAGCCCCAGCATTTT.

This clonotype was found many times. The V call is TRBV20-1, the J call TRBJ2-7; 7 bases map to TRBD1. The CDR3 has 15 amino acids. Per the germline V gene, CDR1 is DFQATT and CDR2 is SNEGSKA (reference sequence). After removal of 0 bases from V and 2 bases from J, the junction contained 7 bases not matched to a gene. The CDR3 DNA reads TGCAGTGCTAGAGATGTCCTAGACAGGGCCTACGAGCAGTACTTC. Amino acid sequence: CSARDVLDRAYEQYF.

V gene TRBV5-1 combines with J gene TRBJ2-5, with TRBD1 as a possible D gene (6 bases). The CDR3 consists of 14 residues. Germline lookup yields CDR1 SGHRS and CDR2 YFSETQ. Trimming took off 6 bases at V and 7 bases at J, with 19 bases between the two ends. CDR3 nucleotide sequence: TGCGCCAGCACCCGACAGGATGATGTAGGGACCCAGTACTTC. The encoded protein is CASTRQDDVGTQYF.

About this clonotype: One end of the junction does not line up with germline, which may come from a read error. The chain uses TRBV25-1 and TRBJ1-3; D perhaps matches TRBD1 (5 bases). CDR1 MGHDK and CDR2 SYGVNS come from the germline V gene. The CDR3 runs 16 residues. This CDR3 reads CTSTPGPTASGNTIYF. CDR3 bases: TGTACCAGCACACCGGGACCAACAGCCTCTGGAAACACCATATATTTT.

This chain connects TRBV2 to TRBJ1-5; TRBD1 matches at 7 bases. V dropped 6 bases and J dropped 4; count of bases not matched to a gene: 6. Germline V gene data show CDR1 as SNHLY and CDR2 as FYNNEI. The CDR3 runs to 14 residues. CDR3 sequence reads: CASRVGTDNQPQHF. Here the CDR3 DNA reads TGTGCCAGCAGAGTCGGGACAGATAATCAGCCCCAGCATTTT.

This clonotype was seen a few times. The chain has TRBV19 and TRBJ1-3; no reliable D call. The V gene's germline CDR1 is LNHDA and CDR2 SQIVND (reference sequence). The CDR3 totals 15 residues. V gave up 5 bases and J gave up 0 bases, with 11 bases separating them. CDR3 residues: CASSPTEFSGNTIYF. The CDR3 coding sequence is TGTGCCAGTAGTCCGACGGAATTCTCTGGAAACACCATATATTTT.

At least ten counts were recorded for this clonotype. This chain links TRBV24-1 with TRBJ2-5; 11 bases agree with TRBD1. Germline trimming cut 7 bases from V and 5 bases from J; bases unmatched to any gene: 8. From germline, CDR1 is KGHDR and CDR2 SFDVKD. The CDR3 is 15 residues long. The CDR3 spells CATSHRTGGLETQYF. The CDR3 DNA is TGTGCCACCAGCCACCGGACAGGGGGCTTGGAGACCCAGTACTTC.

This clonotype was counted a few times. The chain uses TRBV7-9 and TRBJ2-5; 9 nucleotides match TRBD1. Germline CDR1 is SEHNR and CDR2 is FQNEAQ (reference sequence). The CDR3 runs to 15 residues. Trimming cost V 4 bases and J 7 bases; bases outside gene matches: 10. CDR3 DNA: TGTGCCAGCAGCTCTACCGGACAGGGGAAAGGGACCCAGTACTTC. Its protein product is CASSSTGQGKGTQYF.

The gene calls are TRBV7-2 and TRBJ2-5, with 8 nucleotides matching TRBD1. Trimming took 5 bases from V and 5 from J; bases not matched to a gene: 10. Per the germline V gene, CDR1 is SGHTA and CDR2 is FQGNSA. The CDR3 covers 15 residues. Written as DNA, the CDR3 is TGTGCCAGCAGCGTTGGCCGCAGGGGGCAGGAGACCCAGTACTTC. Translation: CASSVGRRGQETQYF.

This clonotype appeared many times. V usage is TRBV24-1 and J usage is TRBJ2-7; D could derive from TRBD1 or TRBD2 (5 bases each). V was cut by 1 base and J by 2 bases, with 17 bases left in between. The CDR3 is 17 residues long. CDR1 and CDR2 from the germline V gene are KGHDR and SFDVKD. For the CDR3, the DNA is TGTGCCACCAGTGATTTACCGGGACCCTCAAGCACCTACGAGCAGTACTTC. It codes for CATSDLPGPSSTYEQYF.

This chain links TRBV7-2 with TRBJ2-7; possibly TRBD2 for D (6 bases). V was pared by 5 bases and J by 6 bases, with 11 bases between. Germline loops: CDR1 SGHTA, CDR2 FQGNSA. This CDR3 is 12 amino acids long. CDR3: CASSQGGTEQYF. The CDR3 DNA follows: TGTGCCAGCAGCCAAGGAGGGACCGAGCAGTACTTC.

The chain uses TRBV9 and TRBJ1-5; D may be TRBD1 (5 bases). Germline V gene sequence: CDR1 SGDLS, CDR2 YYNGEE. Trimming pared 0 bases from V and 4 bases from J, leaving 11 bases between. This CDR3 region has 15 residues. The CDR3 DNA follows: TGTGCCAGCAGCGTAGCAGGCAGGGAGAATCAGCCCCAGCATTTT. Amino acids: CASSVAGRENQPQHF.

This clonotype was detected ten times or more. This chain uses TRBV5-5 with TRBJ1-2; D not resolved. V lost 0 bases and J lost 0, with 9 bases in between. The CDR3 length is 15 residues. Germline V gene lookup returns CDR1 SGHKS and CDR2 YYEKEE (reference sequence). The CDR3 loop is CASSLGQATNYGYTF. The CDR3, as DNA: TGTGCCAGCAGCTTGGGGCAGGCTACTAACTATGGCTACACCTTC. The whole variable domain, filled in from reference TRBV5-5 and TRBJ1-2, reads DAGVTQSPTHLIKTRGQQVTLRCSPISGHKSVSWYQQVLGQGPQFIFQYYEKEERGRGNFPDRFSARQFPNYSSELNVNALLLGDSALYLCASSLGQATNYGYTFGSGTRLTVV.